These 14 T cell receptor beta chains originate from one sample sequenced in a study of blood T cell repertoires in COVID-19. Generated by immunoSEQ multiplex PCR, the TCRdb table keeps only in-frame clones and is missing some. The sample has some 160,000 clones; 70% to 90% are singletons. The sequencing sample was made of PBMCs or T cells enriched from blood (not recorded which). The receptors here all came from a woman between 45 and 60 years old who had recovered from COVID-19.

This clone was counted a single time. In DNA form, the CDR3 reads TGTGCCAGCAGCTTAGCCAGGGTCCGTGAGCAGTACTTC. Translated, it gives CASSLARVREQYF. The chain couples TRBV7-2 to TRBJ2-7; D perhaps matches TRBD1 (5 bases). Germline V lookup: CDR1 SGHTA, CDR2 FQGNSA. V gave up 0 bases and J gave up 7 bases, with 10 bases separating them. The length of the CDR3 is 13 residues. Variable domain in full (rest from reference TRBV7-2 and TRBJ2-7): GAGVSQSPSNKVTEKGKDVELRCDPISGHTALYWYRQSLGQGLEFLIYFQGNSAPDKSGLPSDRFSAERTGGSVSTLTIQRTQQEDSAVYLCASSLARVREQYFGPGTRLTVT.

This clone has just a few counts. The chain has TRBV3-1 (or the pseudogene TRBV3-2) and TRBJ1-2, with D hard to call. V was pared by 6 bases and J by 3 bases, with 23 bases between. The CDR3 spans 17 residues. Germline lookup yields CDR1 LGHDT and CDR2 YNNKEL (reference sequence). The CDR3 DNA reads as TGTGCCAGCAGTCCCGGCGATGCCTCGGGTGCTTACTATGGCTACACCTTC. Protein: CASSPGDASGAYYGYTF.

The chain couples TRBV12-3 or TRBV12-4 to TRBJ1-2; 8 bases map to TRBD1. The CDR3 is made up of 12 amino acids. V was pared by 8 bases and J by 3 bases, with 2 bases of the junction left unmatched. The DNA of the CDR3 is TGTGCCAGCGCAGGGGGCGACTATGGCTACACCTTC. This sequence encodes CASAGGDYGYTF.

The genes are TRBV5-6 and TRBJ1-6; D may be TRBD1 (5 bases). The CDR3 runs 16 residues. CDR1 is SGHDT and CDR2 is YYEEEE in the germline V gene. The ends were cut back, 5 bases at V and 6 bases at J, with 18 bases in the middle. The CDR3 DNA is TGTGCCAGCAGGAAGGACGCCCCTAGGGGTAATTCACCCCTCCACTTT. Protein sequence: CASRKDAPRGNSPLHF. The variable domain in full, completed from reference TRBV5-6 and TRBJ1-6, reads DAGVTQSPTHLIKTRGQQVTLRCSPKSGHDTVSWYQQALGQGPQFIFQYYEEEERQRGNFPDRFSGHQFPNYSSELNVNALLLGDSALYLCASRKDAPRGNSPLHFGNGTRLTVT.

This clone was counted only a few times. The V and J genes are TRBV2 and TRBJ1-2, with 10 nucleotides matching TRBD1. The J segment lost 2 bases and the V segment lost 0 bases, leaving 3 bases of the junction unmatched. This CDR3 is 16 amino acids long. Germline-derived CDR1 and CDR2 are SNHLY and FYNNEI. DNA for the CDR3: TGTGCCAGCAGTGAAGCCGGGACAGGGGTAAACTATGGCTACACCTTC. It yields the protein CASSEAGTGVNYGYTF. The full variable domain, in which reference TRBV2 and TRBJ1-2 provide the parts outside the CDR3, is EPEVTQTPSHQVTQMGQEVILRCVPISNHLYFYWYRQILGQKVEFLVSFYNNEISEKSEIFDDQFSVERPDGSNFTLKIRSTKLEDSAMYFCASSEAGTGVNYGYTFGSGTRLTVV.

This clone came up once. The chain combines TRBV5-4 with TRBJ1-2; D not resolved. V lost 4 bases and J lost 1, with 8 bases in between. The CDR3 contains 13 residues. CDR1 is SGHNT, CDR2 YYREEE, per germline (reference sequence). In DNA, the CDR3 is TGTGCCAGCAGCACCGGGAGTAACTATGGCTACACCTTC. Its protein product is CASSTGSNYGYTF.

The chain couples TRBV11-2 to TRBJ1-5; the match to TRBD1 covers 7 bases. The CDR3 runs 14 residues. J gave up 4 bases and V 5 bases, and 5 bases lay outside the gene matches. The germline gives CDR1 SGHAT, CDR2 FQNNGV. This CDR3 reads CASSADRANQPQHF. The CDR3 DNA sequence: TGTGCCAGCAGCGCAGACAGGGCAAATCAGCCCCAGCATTTT.

The chain recombines TRBV27 with TRBJ2-1, with a weak D call TRBD2 (6 bases). The CDR3 sequence is 15 residues long. V lost 2 bases and J lost 3, with 11 bases in between. Germline V gene sequence: CDR1 MNHEY, CDR2 SMNVEV (reference sequence). This CDR3 is CASSLGGFNYNEQFF. The CDR3 coding sequence is TGTGCCAGCAGTTTAGGGGGGTTCAACTACAATGAGCAGTTCTTC.

The gene calls are TRBV6-5 and TRBJ2-1, with D maybe TRBD2 (6 bases). The CDR3 consists of 13 residues. Per germline, CDR1 MNHEY and CDR2 SVGAGI. CDR3 amino acids: CPPGEASYNEQFF. In nucleotides, the CDR3 is TGTCCCCCGGGGGAGGCCTCCTACAATGAGCAGTTCTTC.

By proportion, this clone is medium-sized. Within the sample, other DNA sequences also encode this same CDR3. V is TRBV6-2 or TRBV6-3 and J is TRBJ1-5; 12 nucleotides line up with TRBD1. V shed 2 bases and J 3 bases; nucleotides not matched to a gene: 8. Germline assignment: CDR1 MNHEY and CDR2 SVGEGT. The CDR3 loop spans 18 amino acids. The CDR3 loop is CASSYGTGGSPHNQPQHF. Written as DNA, the CDR3 is TGTGCCAGCAGTTACGGGACAGGGGGCTCTCCCCACAATCAGCCCCAGCATTTT.

This clone was recorded a few times. The gene calls are TRBV7-9 and TRBJ1-2, with TRBD1 matching 8 bases. CDR1 is SEHNR and CDR2 is FQNEAQ in the germline V gene (reference sequence). This CDR3 has 13 residues. After removal of 6 bases from V and 7 bases from J, the junction contained 7 bases not matched to a gene. CDR3: CASSEGRGPGYTF. Here the CDR3 DNA reads TGTGCCAGCAGTGAAGGCAGGGGGCCTGGCTACACCTTC.

A single count supports this clone. The chain carries TRBV5-1 and TRBJ1-6; D gene unclear. Germline V gene data show CDR1 as SGHRS and CDR2 as YFSETQ. V shed 2 bases and J shed 4 bases, with 10 bases lying between them. The CDR3 loop spans 15 amino acids. This chain's CDR3 is CASSLTASYNSPLHF. The CDR3 bases are TGCGCCAGCAGCTTAACAGCTTCATATAATTCACCCCTCCACTTT.

The chain uses TRBV7-6 and TRBJ1-1, with 7 positions matching TRBD1. Germline values: CDR1 SGHVS, CDR2 FNYEAQ. V lost 2 bases to trimming and J lost 7 bases; unmatched junction nucleotides: 7. CDR3 length: 14 residues. CDR3 DNA sequence: TGTGCCAGCAGCTTACCGGGGACAGCTAATGAAGCTTTCTTT. Protein: CASSLPGTANEAFF.

The chain combines TRBV27 with TRBJ2-3, with D unclear. The CDR3 runs 13 residues. V lost 9 bases and J lost 3, with 13 bases in between. Looked up from germline, CDR1 is MNHEY and CDR2 is SMNVEV (reference sequence). CDR3 bases: TGTGCCAGTCGCCCGGGTCGGACAGATACGCAGTATTTT. Protein sequence: CASRPGRTDTQYF.